Sequencing of this T cell receptor beta chain was carried out in a study of T cells in Graves' hyperthyroidism and ophthalmopathy. For the study at large: Peripheral blood samples were taken at initial diagnosis, prior to any treatment.

Authors of the study amplified TCR beta CDR3 regions from RNA transcripts. With the HTBI primer set, the TCR CDR3 went through a first round of RT-PCR. MiXCR, run by TCRdb on the multiplex PCR reads, gives a single entry per CDR3 protein. The table lists about 250,000 distinct CDR3 sequences, approximately 21% of them singletons. A patient was excluded if there was uncontrolled infection, other autoimmune disease, pregnancy or lactation. Every diagnosis used clinical symptoms, serum thyroxine and TRAb, thyroid ultrasound and orbital computed tomography. The sequenced material came from blood. This TCR was recovered from a man aged 25 to 40 with Graves' ophthalmopathy.

CDR3 in amino acids: CATSRDLGEAFF. The CDR3 bases are TGTGCCACCAGCAGAGATTTGGGGGAAGCTTTCTTT. The chain is built from TRBV15 and TRBJ1-1; D is undetermined. Deletions cut 0 bases from V and 8 bases from J, with 7 bases between. From germline, CDR1 is LNHNV and CDR2 YYDKDF (reference sequence). The CDR3 runs 12 residues.